The rows below give T cell receptor beta chains drawn from one sample of a study of CD8 T cells in Susac syndrome. TCRdb fed the immunoSEQ multiplex PCR reads into MiXCR, producing one record per CDR3 protein. Of about 80,000 distinct CDR3 sequences listed, approximately 94% were seen once; the top ten hold roughly 0.24%. The specimen was CD8+ T cells from PBMCs. Receptor source: a human donor in good health. CDR3s include the opening cysteine and the closing phenylalanine or tryptophan. Fields, in order: clone size, V gene, D gene, J gene, CDR3 DNA, CDR3 protein. D genes are given only for firm matches. Clone size is given for some rows only: seen once, a few or many times, or a class if the clone is expanded.

-	TRBV7-9	TRBD1	TRBJ1-2	TGTGCCAGCAGGGGGGACAGGGCGATAGGACTCTATGGCTACACCTTC	CASRGDRAIGLYGYTF
-	TRBV25-1	-	TRBJ1-1	TGTGCCAGCAGTGAGCAGAACACTGAAGCTTTCTTT	CASSEQNTEAFF
-	TRBV4-1	-	TRBJ1-6	TGCGCCAGCAGCCAAGAGGAGGGGAATTCACCCCTCCACTTT	CASSQEEGNSPLHF
-	TRBV11-2	-	TRBJ1-3	TGTGCCAGCAGCTTAGATCACTGGGGCACCAGCAGAAGAAACACCATATATTTT	CASSLDHWGTSRRNTIYF
once	TRBV24-1	TRBD1	TRBJ1-5	TGTGCCACCAGTGATCGCGGGACAGGGGTGACTCAGCCCCAGCATTTT	CATSDRGTGVTQPQHF
-	TRBV9	-	TRBJ1-2	TGTGCCAGCAGCGAAGAGGGTCCACCCTCCGGCTACACCTTC	CASSEEGPPSGYTF
-	TRBV7-9	TRBD2	TRBJ2-7	TGTGCCAGCAGCATCCGAGCGGGGCAGAACGAGCAGTACTTC	CASSIRAGQNEQYF
-	TRBV11-2	-	TRBJ1-1	TGTGCCAGCAGCTTAGACTTCCTTAGTGACGCCCGGGGAGCTTTCTTT	CASSLDFLSDARGAFF
-	TRBV7-9	-	TRBJ2-5	TGTGCCAGCAGCGGAGTTCGCGCCCCAGAGACCCAGTACTTC	CASSGVRAPETQYF
-	TRBV27	-	TRBJ2-7	TGTGCCAGCAGTCCCTCGGGACTCGGCTACGAGCAGTACTTC	CASSPSGLGYEQYF
-	TRBV29-1	-	TRBJ2-1	TGCAGCGTTCGACAGATTTCCTACAATGAGCAGTTCTTC	CSVRQISYNEQFF
-	TRBV27	-	TRBJ2-7	TGTGCCAGCAGTTCCTCTTCTTGGGCCTACGAGCAGTACTTC	CASSSSSWAYEQYF
-	TRBV5-1	TRBD1	TRBJ2-1	TGCGCCAGCAGCTTGGGACAGGGGGAACCCAATGAGCAGTTCTTC	CASSLGQGEPNEQFF
-	TRBV25-1	-	TRBJ1-2	TGTGCCAGCAGTGAGGGGGGGACTAGCGGCTACACCTTC	CASSEGGTSGYTF
-	TRBV15	-	TRBJ1-5	TGTGCCACCAGCAACGGGGGGTGTCAGCCCCAGCATTTT	CATSNGGCQPQHF
-	TRBV25-1	-	TRBJ2-5	TGTGCCAGCAGTCCAGGTCATGAGACCCAGTACTTC	CASSPGHETQYF
-	TRBV28	-	TRBJ2-3	TGTGCCAGCAGTCCCGATGGGGGGGCTTGGACAGATACGCAGTATTTT	CASSPDGGAWTDTQYF
-	TRBV27	-	TRBJ1-5	TGTGCCAGCAGTCCAGACTACAATCAGCCCCAGCATTTT	CASSPDYNQPQHF
-	TRBV20-1	-	TRBJ1-1	TGCAGTGCCAGACTCCAGGGCTGGGACACTGAAGCTTTCTTT	CSARLQGWDTEAFF
-	TRBV6-5	-	TRBJ2-7	TGTGCCAGCAGGTTAGGAGGGGCCTACGAGCAGTACTTC	CASRLGGAYEQYF
-	TRBV9	TRBD2	TRBJ2-2	TGTGCCTCAAGGAGGACTAGCGGGACCGGGGAGCTGTTTTTT	CASRRTSGTGELFF
-	TRBV29-1	TRBD2	TRBJ2-1	TGCAGCGTTGAGGGGACTAGCGACTACAATGAGCAGTTCTTC	CSVEGTSDYNEQFF
-	TRBV6-5	TRBD1	TRBJ2-1	TGTGCCAGCAGTTCCCGGGACAGGTTAAGGTCCTACAATGAGCAGTTCTTC	CASSSRDRLRSYNEQFF
-	TRBV3-1	TRBD1	TRBJ2-1	TGTGCCAGCAGCTCTCCCGGACAGGGCTACAATGAGCAGTTCTTC	CASSSPGQGYNEQFF
-	TRBV27	TRBD1	TRBJ1-1	TGTGCCAGCAGGCCGACAGGGGATCTACTCGGAGCTGAAGCTTTCTTT	CASRPTGDLLGAEAFF
-	TRBV20-1	-	TRBJ1-1	TGCAGTGCTAGAGATATATCATCCCGGGGGGCGAACACTGAAGCTTTCTTT	CSARDISSRGANTEAFF
-	TRBV9	TRBD1	TRBJ2-7	TGTGCCAGCAGCGCCTCCGGGACAGGGAATGGGGAGCAGTACTTC	CASSASGTGNGEQYF
-	TRBV20-1	TRBD1	TRBJ2-1	TGCACCTCGGGCAGGGGGAACAATGAGCAGTTCTTC	CTSGRGNNEQFF
-	TRBV30	-	TRBJ2-5	TGTGCCTGGAGTGTACGGAAGGAGGGGAAAGAGACCCAGTACTTC	CAWSVRKEGKETQYF
once	TRBV9	-	TRBJ1-5	TGTGCCAGCAGCGTTGGTTGGCGGTCCGATCAGCCCCAGCATTTT	CASSVGWRSDQPQHF
-	TRBV7-2	-	TRBJ2-5	TGTGCCAGCAGTTATGTTGGAGGTTCAGAGACCCAGTACTTC	CASSYVGGSETQYF
-	TRBV3-1	-	TRBJ2-2	TGTGCCAGCAGCCCGCACACCACGGTCTCGATCGGGGAGCTGTTTTTT	CASSPHTTVSIGELFF
-	TRBV7-9	-	TRBJ1-1	TGTGCCAGCACCGGGGTCCCTGAAGCTTTCTTT	CASTGVPEAFF
-	TRBV7-8	-	TRBJ2-1	TGTGCCAGCAGCCCACATAGGGATGAGCAGTTCTTC	CASSPHRDEQFF
-	TRBV10-3	-	TRBJ2-1	TGTGCCATCAGGGCGCTTGGAGGGAAAGATGAGCAGTTCTTC	CAIRALGGKDEQFF
-	TRBV9	-	TRBJ2-3	TGTGCCAGCAGCGAACCCGGGGGCAGCCGGCCCACAGATACGCAGTATTTT	CASSEPGGSRPTDTQYF
-	TRBV13	TRBD2	TRBJ2-1	TGTGCCAGCATCCTCTCCCGAGCGGGGAACAATGAGCAGTTCTTC	CASILSRAGNNEQFF
-	TRBV5-1	TRBD1	TRBJ1-2	TGCGCCAGCGCCGGACAGGAAATCTATGGCTACACCTTC	CASAGQEIYGYTF
-	TRBV3-1	-	TRBJ2-5	TGTGCCAGCCATAAGAGGATCCAAGAGACCCAGTACTTC	CASHKRIQETQYF
-	TRBV9	-	TRBJ2-3	TGTGCCAGCAGCGTAGAGACGACAGATACGCAGTATTTT	CASSVETTDTQYF
-	TRBV24-1	-	TRBJ2-1	TGTGCCACCAGTGAGAGGGCCCCCTACAATGAGCAGTTCTTC	CATSERAPYNEQFF
-	TRBV7-9	TRBD1	TRBJ2-5	TGTGCCAGCAGCTTATCCATCAGGAGGGACAGGGATGAGACCCAGTACTTC	CASSLSIRRDRDETQYF
-	TRBV7-9	-	TRBJ2-7	TGTGCCAGCAGCCATCCAGATCGAGGGGCCATTAGCAAGTACTTC	CASSHPDRGAISKYF
-	TRBV12-3/TRBV12-4	-	TRBJ1-1	TGTGCCAGCAGTGGCCTCGAGTCGGACTTT	CASSGLESDF
-	TRBV20-1	-	TRBJ2-7	TGCAGTGCTAGAGATCCCCCCGAGCAGTACTTC	CSARDPPEQYF
-	TRBV7-8	-	TRBJ1-6	TGTGCCAGCAGCCCAAGACAGGCCCGGGCCCTCCACTTT	CASSPRQARALHF